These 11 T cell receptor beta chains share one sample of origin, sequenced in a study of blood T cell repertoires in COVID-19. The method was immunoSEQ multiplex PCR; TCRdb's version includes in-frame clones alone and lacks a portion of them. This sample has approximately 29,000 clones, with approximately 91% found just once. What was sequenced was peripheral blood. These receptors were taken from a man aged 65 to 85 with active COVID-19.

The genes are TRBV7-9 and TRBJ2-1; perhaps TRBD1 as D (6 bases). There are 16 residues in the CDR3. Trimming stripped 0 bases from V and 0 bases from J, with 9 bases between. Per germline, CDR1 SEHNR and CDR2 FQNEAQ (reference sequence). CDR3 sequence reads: CASSLATGLSYNEQFF. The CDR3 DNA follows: TGTGCCAGCAGCTTAGCGACAGGCCTCTCCTACAATGAGCAGTTCTTC.

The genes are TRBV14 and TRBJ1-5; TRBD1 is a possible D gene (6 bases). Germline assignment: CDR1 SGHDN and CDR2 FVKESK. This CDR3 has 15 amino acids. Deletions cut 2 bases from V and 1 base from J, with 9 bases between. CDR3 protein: CASSQTGQSNQPQHF. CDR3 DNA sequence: TGTGCCAGCAGCCAAACAGGACAGAGCAATCAGCCCCAGCATTTT.

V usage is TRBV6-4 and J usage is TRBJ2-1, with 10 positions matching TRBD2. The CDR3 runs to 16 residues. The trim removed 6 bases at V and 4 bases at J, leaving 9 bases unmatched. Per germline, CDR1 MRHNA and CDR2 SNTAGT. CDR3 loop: CASSPTSGNIYNEQFF. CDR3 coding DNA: TGTGCCAGCAGCCCTACTAGCGGGAACATTTACAATGAGCAGTTCTTC.

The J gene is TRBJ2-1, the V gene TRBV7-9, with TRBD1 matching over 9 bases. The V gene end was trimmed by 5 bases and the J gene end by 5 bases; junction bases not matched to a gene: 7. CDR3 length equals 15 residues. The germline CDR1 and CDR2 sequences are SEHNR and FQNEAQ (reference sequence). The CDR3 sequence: CASSPGTGNHNEQFF. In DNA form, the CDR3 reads TGTGCCAGCAGCCCCGGGACAGGGAACCACAATGAGCAGTTCTTC.

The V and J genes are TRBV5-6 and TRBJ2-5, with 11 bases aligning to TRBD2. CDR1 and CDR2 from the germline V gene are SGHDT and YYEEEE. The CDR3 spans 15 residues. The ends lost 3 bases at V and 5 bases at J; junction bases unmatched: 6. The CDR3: CASSYSGRAGETQYF. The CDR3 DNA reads TGTGCCAGCAGCTATAGCGGGAGGGCCGGGGAGACCCAGTACTTC.

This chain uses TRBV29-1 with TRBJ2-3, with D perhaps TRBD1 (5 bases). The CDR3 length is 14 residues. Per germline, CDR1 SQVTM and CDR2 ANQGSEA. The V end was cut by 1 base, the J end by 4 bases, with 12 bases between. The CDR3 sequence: CSVEAEKGADTQYF. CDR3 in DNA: TGCAGCGTTGAAGCGGAGAAAGGGGCAGATACGCAGTATTTT.

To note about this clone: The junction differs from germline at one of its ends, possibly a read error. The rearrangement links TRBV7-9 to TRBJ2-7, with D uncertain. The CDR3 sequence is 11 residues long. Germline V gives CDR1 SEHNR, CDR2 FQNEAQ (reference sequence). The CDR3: CSYGTGYEQYF. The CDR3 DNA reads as TGCTCGTACGGCACGGGCTACGAGCAGTACTTC.

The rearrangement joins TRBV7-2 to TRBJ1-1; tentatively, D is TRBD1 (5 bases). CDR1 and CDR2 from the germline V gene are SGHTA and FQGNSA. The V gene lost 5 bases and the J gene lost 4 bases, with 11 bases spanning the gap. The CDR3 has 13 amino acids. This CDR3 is CASSERGGTEAFF. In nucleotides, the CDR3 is TGTGCCAGCAGCGAGAGGGGAGGCACTGAAGCTTTCTTT.

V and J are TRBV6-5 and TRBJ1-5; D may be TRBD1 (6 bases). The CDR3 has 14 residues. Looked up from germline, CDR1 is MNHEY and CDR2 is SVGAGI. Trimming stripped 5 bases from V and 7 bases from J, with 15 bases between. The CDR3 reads CASSQRSGEQPQHF. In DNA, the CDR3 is TGTGCCAGCAGTCAAAGGTCAGGGGAACAGCCCCAGCATTTT.

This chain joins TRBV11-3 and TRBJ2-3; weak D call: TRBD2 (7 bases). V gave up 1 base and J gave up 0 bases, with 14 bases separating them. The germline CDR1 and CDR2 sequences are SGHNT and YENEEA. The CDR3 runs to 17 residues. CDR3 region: CASSLARGASSTDTQYF. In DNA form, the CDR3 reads TGTGCCAGCAGCTTAGCTCGGGGGGCGTCTAGCACAGATACGCAGTATTTT. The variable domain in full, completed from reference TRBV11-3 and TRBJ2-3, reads EAGVVQSPRYKIIEKKQPVAFWCNPISGHNTLYWYLQNLGQGPELLIRYENEEAVDDSQLPKDRFSAERLKGVDSTLKIQPAELGDSAVYLCASSLARGASSTDTQYFGPGTRLTVL.

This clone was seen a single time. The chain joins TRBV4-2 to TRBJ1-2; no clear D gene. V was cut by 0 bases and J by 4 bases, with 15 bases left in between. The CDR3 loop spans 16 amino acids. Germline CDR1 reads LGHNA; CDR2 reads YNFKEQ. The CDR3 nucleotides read TGTGCCAGCAGCCAAGATTCCGAGGAGATGGCCTATGGCTACACCTTC. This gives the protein CASSQDSEEMAYGYTF.